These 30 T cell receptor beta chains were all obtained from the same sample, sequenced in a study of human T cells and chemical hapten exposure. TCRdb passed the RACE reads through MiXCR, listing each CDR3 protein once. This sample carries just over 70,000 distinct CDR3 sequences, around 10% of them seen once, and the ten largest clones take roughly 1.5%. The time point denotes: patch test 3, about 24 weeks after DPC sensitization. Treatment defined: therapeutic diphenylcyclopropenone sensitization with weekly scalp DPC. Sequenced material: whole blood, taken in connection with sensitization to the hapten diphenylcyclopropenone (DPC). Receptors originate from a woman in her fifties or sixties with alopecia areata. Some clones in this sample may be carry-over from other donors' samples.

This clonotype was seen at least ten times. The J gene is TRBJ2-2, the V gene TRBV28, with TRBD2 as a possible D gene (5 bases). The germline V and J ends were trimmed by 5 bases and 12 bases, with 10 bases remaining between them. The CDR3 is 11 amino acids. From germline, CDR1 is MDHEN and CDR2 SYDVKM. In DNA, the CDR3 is TGTGCCAGCAGTCCAAGCGGAAAGCTGTTTTTT. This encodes CASSPSGKLFF.

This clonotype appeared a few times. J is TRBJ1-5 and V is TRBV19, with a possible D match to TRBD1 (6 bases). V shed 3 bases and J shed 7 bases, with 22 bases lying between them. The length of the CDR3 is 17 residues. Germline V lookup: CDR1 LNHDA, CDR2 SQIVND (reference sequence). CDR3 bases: TGTGCCAGTAGTATTCTAAGGGGGGGGCGCTTATACCAGCCCCAGCATTTT. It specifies CASSILRGGRLYQPQHF.

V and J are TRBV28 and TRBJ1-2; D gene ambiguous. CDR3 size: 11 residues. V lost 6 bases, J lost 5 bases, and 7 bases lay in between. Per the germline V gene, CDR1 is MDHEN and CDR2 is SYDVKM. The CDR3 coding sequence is TGTGCCAGCAGGGCCGTATATGGCTACACCTTC. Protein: CASRAVYGYTF.

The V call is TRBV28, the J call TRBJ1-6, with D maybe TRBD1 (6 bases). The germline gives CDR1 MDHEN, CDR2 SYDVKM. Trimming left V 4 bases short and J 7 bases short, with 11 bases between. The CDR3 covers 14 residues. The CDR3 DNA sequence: TGTGCCAGCAGTTCCCAGGGGCAGAATTCACCCCTCCACTTT. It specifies CASSSQGQNSPLHF.

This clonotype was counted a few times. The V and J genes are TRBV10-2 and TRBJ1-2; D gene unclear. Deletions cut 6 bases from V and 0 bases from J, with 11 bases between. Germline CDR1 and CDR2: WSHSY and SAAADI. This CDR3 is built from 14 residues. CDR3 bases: TGCGCCAGCAGGGAACACAAGTCTAACTATGGCTACACCTTC. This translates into CASREHKSNYGYTF.

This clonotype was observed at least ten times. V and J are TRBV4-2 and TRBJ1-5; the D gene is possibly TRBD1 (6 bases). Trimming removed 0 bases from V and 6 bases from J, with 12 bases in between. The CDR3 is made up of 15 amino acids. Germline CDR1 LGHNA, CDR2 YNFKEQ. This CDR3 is CASSQEVGGRQPQHF. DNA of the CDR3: TGTGCCAGCAGCCAAGAGGTCGGGGGGCGTCAGCCCCAGCATTTT.

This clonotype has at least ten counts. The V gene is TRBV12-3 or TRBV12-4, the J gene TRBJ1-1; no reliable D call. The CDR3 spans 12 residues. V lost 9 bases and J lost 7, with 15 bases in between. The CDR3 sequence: CASHQDGVEAFF. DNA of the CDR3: TGTGCCAGTCACCAGGACGGAGTTGAAGCTTTCTTT.

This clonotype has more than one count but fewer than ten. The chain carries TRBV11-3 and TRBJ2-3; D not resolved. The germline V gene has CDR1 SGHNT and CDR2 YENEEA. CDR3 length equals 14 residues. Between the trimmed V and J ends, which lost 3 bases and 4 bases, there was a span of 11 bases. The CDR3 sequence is CASSLSASPDTQYF. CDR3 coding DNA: TGTGCCAGCAGCTTGTCGGCAAGCCCAGATACGCAGTATTTT. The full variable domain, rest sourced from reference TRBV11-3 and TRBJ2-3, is EAGVVQSPRYKIIEKKQPVAFWCNPISGHNTLYWYLQNLGQGPELLIRYENEEAVDDSQLPKDRFSAERLKGVDSTLKIQPAELGDSAVYLCASSLSASPDTQYFGPGTRLTVL.

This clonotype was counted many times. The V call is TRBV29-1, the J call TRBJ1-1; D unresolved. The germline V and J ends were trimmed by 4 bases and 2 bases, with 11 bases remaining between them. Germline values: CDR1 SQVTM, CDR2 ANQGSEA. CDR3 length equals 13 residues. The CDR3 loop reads CSVAVTTNTEAFF. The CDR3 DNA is TGCAGCGTTGCAGTAACAACTAACACTGAAGCTTTCTTT.

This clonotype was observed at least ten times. In DNA, the CDR3 is TGTGCCAGCAGCTTAGGGATGGGCGGCAACACTGAAGCTTTCTTT. Translating gives CASSLGMGGNTEAFF. The rearrangement uses TRBV7-2 and TRBJ1-1; the D is unclear. The CDR3 is made up of 15 amino acids. Trimming pared 1 base from V and 2 bases from J, leaving 11 bases between. Germline CDR1 is SGHTA and CDR2 is FQGNSA.

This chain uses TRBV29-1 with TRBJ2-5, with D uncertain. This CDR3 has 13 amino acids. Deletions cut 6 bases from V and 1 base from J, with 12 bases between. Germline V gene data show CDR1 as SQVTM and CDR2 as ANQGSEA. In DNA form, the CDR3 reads TGCAGCGTCAGAGCGAACACCCAAGAGACCCAGTACTTC. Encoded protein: CSVRANTQETQYF.

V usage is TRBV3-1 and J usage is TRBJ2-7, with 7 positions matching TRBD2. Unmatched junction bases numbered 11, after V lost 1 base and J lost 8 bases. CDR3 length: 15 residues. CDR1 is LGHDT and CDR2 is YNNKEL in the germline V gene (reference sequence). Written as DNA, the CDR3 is TGTGCCAGCAGCCAAGGCATGCAGGACGGGACTAAGCAGTACTTC. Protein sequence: CASSQGMQDGTKQYF.

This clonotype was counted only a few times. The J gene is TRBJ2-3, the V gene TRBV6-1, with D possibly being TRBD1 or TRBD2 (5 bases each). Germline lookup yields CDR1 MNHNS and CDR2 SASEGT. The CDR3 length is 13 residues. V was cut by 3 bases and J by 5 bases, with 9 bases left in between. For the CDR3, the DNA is TGTGCCAGCAGTGAGGTGGGGGTAGATACGCAGTATTTT. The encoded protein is CASSEVGVDTQYF.

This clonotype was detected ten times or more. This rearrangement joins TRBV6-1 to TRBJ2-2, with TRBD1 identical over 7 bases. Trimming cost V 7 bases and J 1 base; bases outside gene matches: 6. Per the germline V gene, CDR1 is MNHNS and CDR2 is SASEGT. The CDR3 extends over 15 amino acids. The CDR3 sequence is CASTRTGKNTGELFF. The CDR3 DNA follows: TGTGCCAGCACGCGGACAGGAAAGAACACCGGGGAGCTGTTTTTT.

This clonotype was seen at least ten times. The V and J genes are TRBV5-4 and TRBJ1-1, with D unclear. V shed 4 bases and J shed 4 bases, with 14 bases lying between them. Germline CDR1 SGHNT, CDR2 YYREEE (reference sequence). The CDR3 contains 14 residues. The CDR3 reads CASSQDGVGTEAFF. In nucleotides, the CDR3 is TGTGCCAGCAGCCAGGACGGGGTGGGCACTGAAGCTTTCTTT.

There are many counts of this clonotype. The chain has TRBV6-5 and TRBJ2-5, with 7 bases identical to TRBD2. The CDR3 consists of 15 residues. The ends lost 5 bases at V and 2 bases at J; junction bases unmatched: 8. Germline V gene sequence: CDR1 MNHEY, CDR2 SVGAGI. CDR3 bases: TGTGCCAGCAGTAGCCTAGCGGAGGAGCAAGAGACCCAGTACTTC. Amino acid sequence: CASSSLAEEQETQYF.

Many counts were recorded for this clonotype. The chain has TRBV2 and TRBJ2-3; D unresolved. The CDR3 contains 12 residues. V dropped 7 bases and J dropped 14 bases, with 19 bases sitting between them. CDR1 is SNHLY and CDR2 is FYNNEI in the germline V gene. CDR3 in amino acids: CASKVAGSLPYF. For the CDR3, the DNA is TGTGCCAGCAAGGTAGCCGGCTCACTACCGTATTTT. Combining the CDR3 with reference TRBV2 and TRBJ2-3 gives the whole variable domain EPEVTQTPSHQVTQMGQEVILRCVPISNHLYFYWYRQILGQKVEFLVSFYNNEISEKSEIFDDQFSVERPDGSNFTLKIRSTKLEDSAMYFCASKVAGSLPYFGPGTRLTVL.

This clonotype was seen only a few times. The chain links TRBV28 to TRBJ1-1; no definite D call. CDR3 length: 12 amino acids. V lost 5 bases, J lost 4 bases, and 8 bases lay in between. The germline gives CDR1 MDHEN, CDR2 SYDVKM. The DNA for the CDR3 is TGTGCCAGCAGTGAGCGTCTCACTGAAGCTTTCTTT. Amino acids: CASSERLTEAFF.

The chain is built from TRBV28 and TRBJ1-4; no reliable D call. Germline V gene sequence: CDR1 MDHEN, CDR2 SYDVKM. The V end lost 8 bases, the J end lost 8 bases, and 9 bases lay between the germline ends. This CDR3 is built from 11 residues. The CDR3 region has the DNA TGTGCCAGCGGCCAGTACGAAAAACTGTTTTTT. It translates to CASGQYEKLFF.

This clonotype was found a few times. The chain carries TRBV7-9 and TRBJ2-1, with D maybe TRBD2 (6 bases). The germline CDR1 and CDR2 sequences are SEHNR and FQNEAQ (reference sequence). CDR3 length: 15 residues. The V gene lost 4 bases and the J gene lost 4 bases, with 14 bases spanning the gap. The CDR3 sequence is CASSSSGPLYNEQFF. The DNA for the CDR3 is TGTGCCAGCAGCTCAAGCGGGCCCTTATACAATGAGCAGTTCTTC.

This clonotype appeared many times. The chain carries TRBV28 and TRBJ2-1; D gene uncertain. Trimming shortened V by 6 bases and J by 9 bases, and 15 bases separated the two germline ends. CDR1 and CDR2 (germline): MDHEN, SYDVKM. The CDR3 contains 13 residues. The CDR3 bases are TGTGCCAGCAGCCGCGCCGAGGTTGGTGAGCAGTTCTTC. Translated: CASSRAEVGEQFF. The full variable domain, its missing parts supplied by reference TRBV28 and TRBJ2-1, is DVKVTQSSRYLVKRTGEKVFLECVQDMDHENMFWYRQDPGLGLRLIYFSYDVKMKEKGDIPEGYSVSREKKERFSLILESASTNQTSMYLCASSRAEVGEQFFGPGTRLTVL.

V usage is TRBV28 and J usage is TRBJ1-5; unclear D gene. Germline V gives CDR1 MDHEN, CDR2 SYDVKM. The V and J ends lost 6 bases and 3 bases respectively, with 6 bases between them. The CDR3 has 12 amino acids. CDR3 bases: TGTGCCAGCAGGAGTACCAATCAGCCCCAGCATTTT. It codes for CASRSTNQPQHF.

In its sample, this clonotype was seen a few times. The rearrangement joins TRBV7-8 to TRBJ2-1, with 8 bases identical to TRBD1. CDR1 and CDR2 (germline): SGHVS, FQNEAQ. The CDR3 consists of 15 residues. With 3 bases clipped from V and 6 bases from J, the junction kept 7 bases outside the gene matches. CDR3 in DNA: TGTGCCAGCAGCTTCGACAGGGGATGGGGCAATGAGCAGTTCTTC. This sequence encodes CASSFDRGWGNEQFF.

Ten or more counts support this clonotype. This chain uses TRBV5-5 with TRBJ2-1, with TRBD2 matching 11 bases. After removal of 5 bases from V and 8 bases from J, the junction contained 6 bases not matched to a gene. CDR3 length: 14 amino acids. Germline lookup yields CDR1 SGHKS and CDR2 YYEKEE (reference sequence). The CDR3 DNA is TGTGCCAGCAGGACTAGCGGGGATTGGGATGAGCAGTTCTTC. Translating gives CASRTSGDWDEQFF.

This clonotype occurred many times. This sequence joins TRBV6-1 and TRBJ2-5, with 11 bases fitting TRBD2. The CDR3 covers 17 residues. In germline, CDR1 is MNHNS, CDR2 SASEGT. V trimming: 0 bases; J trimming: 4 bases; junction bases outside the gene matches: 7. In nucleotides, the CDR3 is TGTGCCAGCAGTGAAGCGCTTCTAGCGGGAGGAGGAGAGACCCAGTACTTC. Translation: CASSEALLAGGGETQYF.

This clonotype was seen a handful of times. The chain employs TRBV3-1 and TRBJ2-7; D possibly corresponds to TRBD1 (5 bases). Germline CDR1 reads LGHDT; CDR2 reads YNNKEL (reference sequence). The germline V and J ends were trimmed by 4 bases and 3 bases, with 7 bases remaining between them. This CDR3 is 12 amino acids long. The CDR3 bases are TGTGCCAGCAGCCGACAGTACTACGAGCAGTACTTC. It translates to CASSRQYYEQYF.

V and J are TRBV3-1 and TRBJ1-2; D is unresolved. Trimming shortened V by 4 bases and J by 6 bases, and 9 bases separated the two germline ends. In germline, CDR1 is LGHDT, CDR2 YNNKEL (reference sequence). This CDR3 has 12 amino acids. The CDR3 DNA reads TGTGCCAGCAGCCTGCGGTACGATGGCTACACCTTC. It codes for CASSLRYDGYTF.

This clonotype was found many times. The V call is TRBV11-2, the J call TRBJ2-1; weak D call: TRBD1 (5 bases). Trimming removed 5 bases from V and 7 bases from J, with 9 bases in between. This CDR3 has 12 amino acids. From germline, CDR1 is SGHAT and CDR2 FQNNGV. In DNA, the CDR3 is TGTGCCAGCAGCCAGGGCCAGAATGAGCAGTTCTTC. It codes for CASSQGQNEQFF.

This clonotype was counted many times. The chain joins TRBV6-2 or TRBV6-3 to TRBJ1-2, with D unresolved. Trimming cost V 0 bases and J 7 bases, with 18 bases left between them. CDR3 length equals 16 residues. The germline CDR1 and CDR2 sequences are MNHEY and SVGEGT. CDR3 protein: CASSYSTVGSPFGYTF. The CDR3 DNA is TGTGCCAGCAGTTACTCGACTGTTGGCAGTCCCTTTGGCTACACCTTC.

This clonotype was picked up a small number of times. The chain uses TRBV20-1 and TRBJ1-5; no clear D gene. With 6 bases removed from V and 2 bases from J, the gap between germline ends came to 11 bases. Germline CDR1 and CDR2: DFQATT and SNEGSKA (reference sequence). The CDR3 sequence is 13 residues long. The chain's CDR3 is CSAPWAGNQPQHF. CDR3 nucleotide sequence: TGCAGTGCCCCATGGGCAGGCAATCAGCCCCAGCATTTT.